The clone carrying this T cell receptor beta chain has a handful of counts. Antigen unknown. The data stem from a study of beta chain features in type 1 diabetes. Study-level findings and limits: Type 1 diabetes patients had TCRB CDR3s that were shorter (moderately but significantly so) in all four CD4+ subsets.

CDR1 and CDR2 (germline): SEHNR, FQNEAQ (reference sequence). This CDR3 is 15 amino acids long. J lost 4 bases, V lost 5 bases, and 10 bases had no gene match. Since all of the isolated RNA was reverse transcribed, expressed TCRB transcripts were what got sequenced. Sequencing used immunoSEQ multiplex PCR; TCRdb keeps in-frame clones, though not all of them. The table includes around 260,000 clones, approximately 25% detected once. The source is a woman in her thirties with type 1 diabetes. The sequenced sample consisted of naive CD4+ T cells from blood. V and J are TRBV7-9 and TRBJ1-2; 7 bases align to TRBD1. The CDR3 DNA reads TGTGCCAGCAGCCCCTCGGACAGGCCCATCTATGGCTACACCTTC. As protein: CASSPSDRPIYGYTF.